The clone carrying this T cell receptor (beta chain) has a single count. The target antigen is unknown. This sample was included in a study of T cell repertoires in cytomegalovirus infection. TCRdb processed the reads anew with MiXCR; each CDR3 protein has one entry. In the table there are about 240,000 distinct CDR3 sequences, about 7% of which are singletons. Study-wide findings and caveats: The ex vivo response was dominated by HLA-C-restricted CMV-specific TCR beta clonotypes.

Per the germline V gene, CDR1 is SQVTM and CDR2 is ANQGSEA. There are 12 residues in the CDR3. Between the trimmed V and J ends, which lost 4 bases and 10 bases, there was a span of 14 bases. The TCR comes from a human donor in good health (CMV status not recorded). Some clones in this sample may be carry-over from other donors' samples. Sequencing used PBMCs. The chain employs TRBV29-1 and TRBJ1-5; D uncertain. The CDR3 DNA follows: TGCAGCGTTGGAGCGGAAGAGGCTCCCCAGCATTTT. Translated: CSVGAEEAPQHF.